This passage covers 11 T cell receptor beta chains from one sample sequenced in a study of T cell responses to AZD1222 COVID-19 vaccine. Profiling relied on immunoSEQ multiplex PCR, and the TCRdb table lists in-frame clones only, not all of them. The sample lists about 37,000 clones, roughly 90% occurring once. The input for sequencing was peripheral blood, taken on day 0 of AZD1222 vaccination. The receptors shown here come from an adult in good health.

The genes are TRBV7-8 and TRBJ1-6; TRBD1 might be the D (6 bases). Germline CDR1 SGHVS, CDR2 FQNEAQ. This CDR3 is built from 16 residues. Trimming removed 5 bases from V and 10 bases from J, with 21 bases in between. The CDR3 nucleotides read TGTGCCAGCAGCAGCACAGGGCCAGAACTAATATCACCCCTCCACTTT. The encoded protein is CASSSTGPELISPLHF. Full variable domain (remainder filled in from reference TRBV7-8 and TRBJ1-6): GAGVSQSPRYKVAKRGQDVALRCDPISGHVSLFWYQQALGQGPEFLTYFQNEAQLDKSGLPSDRFFAERPEGSVSTLKIQRTQQEDSAVYLCASSSTGPELISPLHFGNGTRLTVT.

The rearrangement joins TRBV6-5 to TRBJ2-7; 7 nucleotides agree with TRBD1. The germline CDR1 and CDR2 sequences are MNHEY and SVGAGI. CDR3 length: 15 residues. Unmatched junction bases numbered 8, after V lost 4 bases and J lost 2 bases. The CDR3 region is CASSSYRGAAYEQYF. Here the CDR3 DNA reads TGTGCCAGCAGTTCCTACAGGGGAGCGGCCTACGAGCAGTACTTC.

The genes are TRBV5-4 and TRBJ1-5; D unclear. In germline, CDR1 is SGHNT, CDR2 YYREEE (reference sequence). Trimming removed 0 bases at V and 2 bases at J, with 9 bases between. This CDR3 is built from 15 residues. CDR3 DNA: TGTGCCAGCAGCTTGGGGGCCGGGGGCAATCAGCCCCAGCATTTT. Translation gives CASSLGAGGNQPQHF.

J is TRBJ2-5 and V is TRBV7-6; D tentatively fits TRBD1 or TRBD2 (5 bases each). Trimming left V 5 bases short and J 4 bases short, with 8 bases between. In germline, CDR1 is SGHVS, CDR2 FNYEAQ. The CDR3 is 12 residues long. CDR3 nucleotides: TGTGCCAGCAGCCCAGGGAGAGAGACCCAGTACTTC. Protein sequence: CASSPGRETQYF.

The chain couples TRBV5-6 to TRBJ2-7, with TRBD2 matching over 7 bases. Unmatched junction bases numbered 10, after V lost 3 bases and J lost 4 bases. This CDR3 spans 15 amino acids. The germline V gene has CDR1 SGHDT and CDR2 YYEEEE. CDR3 loop: CASSSPGSGTYEQYF. The DNA of the CDR3 is TGTGCCAGCAGCTCCCCGGGAAGCGGGACGTACGAGCAGTACTTC.

The chain uses TRBV5-1 and TRBJ1-4; D ambiguous. CDR3 size: 14 residues. Germline CDR1 and CDR2: SGHRS and YFSETQ. The germline V and J ends were trimmed by 1 base and 5 bases, with 9 bases remaining between them. This chain's CDR3 is CASSLTAGNEKLFF. The CDR3 bases are TGCGCCAGCAGCTTGACAGCTGGAAATGAAAAACTGTTTTTT.

The CDR3 protein is CAWSVGTDNQPQHF. In nucleotides, the CDR3 is TGTGCCTGGAGTGTGGGGACGGACAATCAGCCCCAGCATTTT. The chain couples TRBV30 to TRBJ1-5; maybe TRBD1 (5 bases). The V end was cut by 0 bases, the J end by 3 bases, with 9 bases between. Germline loops: CDR1 GTSNPN, CDR2 SVGIG (reference sequence). The length of the CDR3 is 14 residues.

The rearrangement links TRBV9 to TRBJ2-7, with 8 bases fitting TRBD1. V shed 4 bases, J shed 7 bases, and the junction held 4 bases outside the gene matches. Germline assignment: CDR1 SGDLS and CDR2 YYNGEE. The CDR3 has 12 amino acids. CDR3 region: CASSPGGREQYF. CDR3 nucleotides: TGTGCCAGCAGCCCAGGGGGCAGGGAGCAGTACTTC.

This clone was seen a handful of times. The chain uses TRBV27 and TRBJ2-7; 8 bases map to TRBD2. The ends lost 5 bases at V and 6 bases at J; junction bases unmatched: 12. CDR1 is MNHEY and CDR2 is SMNVEV in the germline V gene (reference sequence). This CDR3 has 15 residues. CDR3 region: CASSLTGGAGGEQYF. The CDR3 DNA reads TGTGCCAGCAGTCTCACGGGGGGGGCTGGCGGCGAGCAGTACTTC.

This sequence joins TRBV6-6 and TRBJ2-5; 7 bases agree with TRBD1. Germline V gene data show CDR1 as MNHNY and CDR2 as SVGAGI (reference sequence). Germline trimming cut 7 bases from V and 1 base from J; bases unmatched to any gene: 6. The CDR3 runs 14 residues. The CDR3 loop reads CASTPTGFQETQYF. The CDR3 DNA reads TGTGCCAGCACTCCGACAGGGTTCCAAGAGACCCAGTACTTC.

This chain links TRBV11-3 with TRBJ2-1, with 11 bases that match TRBD2. Germline CDR1 SGHNT, CDR2 YENEEA. CDR3 length: 17 amino acids. V trimming: 5 bases; J trimming: 5 bases; junction bases outside the gene matches: 11. The CDR3 is CASSPLVGSGGDNEQFF. CDR3 sequence (DNA): TGTGCCAGCAGCCCACTGGTGGGTAGCGGGGGGGACAATGAGCAGTTCTTC.